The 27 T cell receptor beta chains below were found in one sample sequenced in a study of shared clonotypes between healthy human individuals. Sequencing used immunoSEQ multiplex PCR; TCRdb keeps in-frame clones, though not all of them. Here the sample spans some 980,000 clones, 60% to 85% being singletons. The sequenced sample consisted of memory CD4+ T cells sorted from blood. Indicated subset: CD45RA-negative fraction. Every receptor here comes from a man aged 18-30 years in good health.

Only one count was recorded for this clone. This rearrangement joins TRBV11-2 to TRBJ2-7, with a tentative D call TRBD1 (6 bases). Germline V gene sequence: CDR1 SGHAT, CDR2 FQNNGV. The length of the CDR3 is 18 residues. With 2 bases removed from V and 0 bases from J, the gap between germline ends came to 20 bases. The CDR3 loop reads CASSLTDSTSYFSYEQYF. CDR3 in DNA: TGTGCCAGCAGCTTAACGGACAGCACGAGTTACTTCTCCTACGAGCAGTACTTC.

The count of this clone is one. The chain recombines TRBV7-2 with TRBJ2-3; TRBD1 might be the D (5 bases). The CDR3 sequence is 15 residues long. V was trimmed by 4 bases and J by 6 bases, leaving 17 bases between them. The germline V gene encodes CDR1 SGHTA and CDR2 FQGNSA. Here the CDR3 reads CASSSSQGTLDTQYF. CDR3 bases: TGTGCCAGCAGCTCAAGTCAGGGAACCCTTGATACGCAGTATTTT.

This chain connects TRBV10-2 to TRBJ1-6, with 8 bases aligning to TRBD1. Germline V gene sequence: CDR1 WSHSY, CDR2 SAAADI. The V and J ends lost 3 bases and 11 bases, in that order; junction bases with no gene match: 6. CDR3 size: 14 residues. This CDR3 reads CASSDTGQGPPLHF. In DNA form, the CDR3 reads TGCGCCAGCAGTGACACCGGACAGGGCCCACCCCTCCACTTT.

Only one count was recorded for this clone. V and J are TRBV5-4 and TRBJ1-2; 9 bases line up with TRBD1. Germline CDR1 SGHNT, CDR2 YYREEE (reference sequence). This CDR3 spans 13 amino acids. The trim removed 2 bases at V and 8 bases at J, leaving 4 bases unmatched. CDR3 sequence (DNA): TGTGCCAGCAGCTTACAGGGGGCGCGGGGCTACACCTTC. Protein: CASSLQGARGYTF.

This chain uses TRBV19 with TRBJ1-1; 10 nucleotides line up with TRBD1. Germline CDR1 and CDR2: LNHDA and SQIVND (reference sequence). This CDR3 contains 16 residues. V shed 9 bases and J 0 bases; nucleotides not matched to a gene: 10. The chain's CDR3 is CASVPKTGGLNTEAFF. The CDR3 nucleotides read TGTGCCAGCGTTCCTAAGACAGGGGGCCTGAACACTGAAGCTTTCTTT.

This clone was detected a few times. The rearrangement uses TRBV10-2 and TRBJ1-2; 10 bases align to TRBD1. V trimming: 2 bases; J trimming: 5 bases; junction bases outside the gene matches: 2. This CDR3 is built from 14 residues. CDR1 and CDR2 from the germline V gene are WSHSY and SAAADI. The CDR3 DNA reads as TGCGCCAGCAGTGAGCAGGGACAGGGGTATGGCTACACCTTC. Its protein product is CASSEQGQGYGYTF.

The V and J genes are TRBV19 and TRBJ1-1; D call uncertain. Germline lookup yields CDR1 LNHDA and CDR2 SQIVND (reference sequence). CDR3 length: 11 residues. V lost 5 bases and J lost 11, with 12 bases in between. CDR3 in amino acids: CASSQDGMAFF. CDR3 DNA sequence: TGTGCCAGTAGTCAGGACGGGATGGCTTTCTTT.

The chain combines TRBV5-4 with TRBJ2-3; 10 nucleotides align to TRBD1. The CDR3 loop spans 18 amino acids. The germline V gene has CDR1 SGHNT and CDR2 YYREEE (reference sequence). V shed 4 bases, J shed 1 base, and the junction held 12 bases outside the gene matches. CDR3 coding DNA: TGTGCCAGCAGCCTTCCGACCCAAGGGACAGGGGGCACAGATACGCAGTATTTT. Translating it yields CASSLPTQGTGGTDTQYF.

CDR3 in DNA: TGTGCCTGGACCGCTAGCGGGAGGTCCTACAATGAGCAGTTCTTC. This translates into CAWTASGRSYNEQFF. The J gene is TRBJ2-1, the V gene TRBV30; TRBD2 agrees at 11 bases. Germline V gene sequence: CDR1 GTSNPN, CDR2 SVGIG (reference sequence). This CDR3 region has 15 residues. V lost 4 bases to trimming and J lost 1 base; unmatched junction nucleotides: 3.

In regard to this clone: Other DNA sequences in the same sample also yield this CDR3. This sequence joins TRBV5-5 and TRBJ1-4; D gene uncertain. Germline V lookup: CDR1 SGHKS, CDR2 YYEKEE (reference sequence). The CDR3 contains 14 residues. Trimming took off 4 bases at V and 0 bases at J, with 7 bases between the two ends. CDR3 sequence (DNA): TGTGCCAGCAGCCTCGCAACAACTAATGAAAAACTGTTTTTT. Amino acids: CASSLATTNEKLFF.

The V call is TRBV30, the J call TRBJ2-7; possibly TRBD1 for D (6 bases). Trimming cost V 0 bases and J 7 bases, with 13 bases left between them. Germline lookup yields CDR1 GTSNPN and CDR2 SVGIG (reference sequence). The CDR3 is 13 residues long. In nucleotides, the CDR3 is TGTGCCTGGAGTGTCCGGGACACTGGGGAGCAGTACTTC. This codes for CAWSVRDTGEQYF.

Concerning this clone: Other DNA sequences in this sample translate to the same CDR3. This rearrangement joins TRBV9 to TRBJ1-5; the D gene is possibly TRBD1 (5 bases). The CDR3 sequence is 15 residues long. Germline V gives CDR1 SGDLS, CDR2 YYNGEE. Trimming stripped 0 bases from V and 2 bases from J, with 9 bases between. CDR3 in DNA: TGTGCCAGCAGCGTAGGCGTAGGGGGCAATCAGCCCCAGCATTTT. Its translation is CASSVGVGGNQPQHF.

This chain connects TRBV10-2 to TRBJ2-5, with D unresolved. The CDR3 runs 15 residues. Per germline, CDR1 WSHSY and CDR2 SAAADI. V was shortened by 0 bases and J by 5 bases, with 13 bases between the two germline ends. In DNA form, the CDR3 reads TGCGCCAGCAGTGAGTCCAGTGGGGTGGGGGAGACCCAGTACTTC. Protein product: CASSESSGVGETQYF.

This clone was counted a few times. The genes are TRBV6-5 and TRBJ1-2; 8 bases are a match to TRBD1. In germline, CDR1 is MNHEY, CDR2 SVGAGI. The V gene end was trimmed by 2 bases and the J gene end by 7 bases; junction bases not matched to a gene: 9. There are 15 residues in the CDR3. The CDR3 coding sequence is TGTGCCAGCAGTTACCGCGAGACAGGGGAGCGTGGCTACACCTTC. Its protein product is CASSYRETGERGYTF.

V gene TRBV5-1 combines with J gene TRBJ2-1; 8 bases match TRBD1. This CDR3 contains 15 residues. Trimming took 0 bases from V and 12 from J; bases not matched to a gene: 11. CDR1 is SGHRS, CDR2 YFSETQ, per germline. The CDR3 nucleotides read TGCGCCAGCAGCTTGGAACCGACAGGGGCGACGGGGCAGTTCTTC. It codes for CASSLEPTGATGQFF.

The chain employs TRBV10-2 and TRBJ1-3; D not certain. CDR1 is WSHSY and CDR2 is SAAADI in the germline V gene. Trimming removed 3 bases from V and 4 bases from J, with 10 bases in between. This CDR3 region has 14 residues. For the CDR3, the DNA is TGCGCCAGCAGTGATCCGAGTGCCGGAAACACCATATATTTT. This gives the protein CASSDPSAGNTIYF.

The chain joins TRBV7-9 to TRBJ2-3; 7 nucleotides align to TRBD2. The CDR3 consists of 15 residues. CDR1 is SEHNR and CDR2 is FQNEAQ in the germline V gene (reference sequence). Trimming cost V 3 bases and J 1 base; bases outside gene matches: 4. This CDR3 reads CASSFSGSRTDTQYF. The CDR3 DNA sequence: TGTGCCAGCAGCTTTAGCGGGTCTCGCACAGATACGCAGTATTTT.

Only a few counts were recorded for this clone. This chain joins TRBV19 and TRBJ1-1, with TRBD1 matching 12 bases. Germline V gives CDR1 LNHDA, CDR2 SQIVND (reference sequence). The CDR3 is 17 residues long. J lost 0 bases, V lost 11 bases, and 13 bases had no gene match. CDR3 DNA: TGTGCCGTCGGGACAGGGGGCCGAGAGGGCATGAACACTGAAGCTTTCTTT. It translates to CAVGTGGREGMNTEAFF.

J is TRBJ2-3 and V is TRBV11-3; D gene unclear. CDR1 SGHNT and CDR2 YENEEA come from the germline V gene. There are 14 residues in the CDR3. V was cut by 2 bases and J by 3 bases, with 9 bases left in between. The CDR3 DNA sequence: TGTGCCAGCAGCTTAAGCAGGTCAACAGATACGCAGTATTTT. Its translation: CASSLSRSTDTQYF.

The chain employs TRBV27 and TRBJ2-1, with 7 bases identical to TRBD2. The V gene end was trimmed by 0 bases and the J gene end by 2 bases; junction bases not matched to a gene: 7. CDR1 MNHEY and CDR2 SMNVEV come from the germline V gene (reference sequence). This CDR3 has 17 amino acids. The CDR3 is CASSLSFEGRAYNEQFF. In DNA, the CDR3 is TGTGCCAGCAGTTTATCCTTCGAGGGGAGGGCCTACAATGAGCAGTTCTTC.

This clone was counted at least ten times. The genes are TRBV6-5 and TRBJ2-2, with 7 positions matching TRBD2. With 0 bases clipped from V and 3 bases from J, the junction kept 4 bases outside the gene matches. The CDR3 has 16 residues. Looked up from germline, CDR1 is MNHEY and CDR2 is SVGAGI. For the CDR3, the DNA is TGTGCCAGCAGTTACTCGGGAGGGGCCGACACCGGGGAGCTGTTTTTT. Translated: CASSYSGGADTGELFF.

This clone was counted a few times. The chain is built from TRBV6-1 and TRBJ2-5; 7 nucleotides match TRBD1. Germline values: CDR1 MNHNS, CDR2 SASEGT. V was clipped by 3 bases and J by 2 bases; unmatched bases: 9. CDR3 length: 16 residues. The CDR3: CASSEKTGRVQETQYF. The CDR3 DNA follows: TGTGCCAGCAGTGAGAAGACAGGGAGAGTACAAGAGACCCAGTACTTC.

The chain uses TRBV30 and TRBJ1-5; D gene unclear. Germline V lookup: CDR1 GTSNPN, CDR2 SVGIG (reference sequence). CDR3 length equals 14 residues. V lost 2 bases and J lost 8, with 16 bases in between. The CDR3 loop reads CAWSKGELQKPQHF. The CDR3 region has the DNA TGTGCCTGGAGTAAGGGTGAACTCCAAAAGCCCCAGCATTTT.

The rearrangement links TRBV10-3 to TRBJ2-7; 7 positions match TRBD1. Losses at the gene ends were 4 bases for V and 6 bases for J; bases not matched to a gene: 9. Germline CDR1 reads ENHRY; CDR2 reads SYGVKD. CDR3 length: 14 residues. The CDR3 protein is CAISGDSDSSEQYF. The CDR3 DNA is TGTGCCATCAGTGGGGACAGCGACTCATCCGAGCAGTACTTC.

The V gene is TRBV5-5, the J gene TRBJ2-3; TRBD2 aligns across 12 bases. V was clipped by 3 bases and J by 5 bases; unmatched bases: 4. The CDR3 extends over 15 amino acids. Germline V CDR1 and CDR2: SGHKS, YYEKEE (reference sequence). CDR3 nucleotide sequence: TGTGCCAGCAGCTCACTAGCGGGAGGTCAAGATACGCAGTATTTT. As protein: CASSSLAGGQDTQYF.

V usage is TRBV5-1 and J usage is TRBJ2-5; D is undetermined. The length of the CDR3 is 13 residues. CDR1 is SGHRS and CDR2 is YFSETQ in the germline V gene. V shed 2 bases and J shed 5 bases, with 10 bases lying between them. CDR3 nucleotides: TGCGCCAGCAGCTTAGGTGAGGCTGAGACCCAGTACTTC. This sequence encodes CASSLGEAETQYF.

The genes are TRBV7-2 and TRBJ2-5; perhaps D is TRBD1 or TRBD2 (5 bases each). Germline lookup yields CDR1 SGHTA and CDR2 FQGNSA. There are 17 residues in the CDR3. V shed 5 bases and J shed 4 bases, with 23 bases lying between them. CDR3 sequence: CASSRGLVGYQGETQYF. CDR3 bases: TGTGCCAGCAGCAGAGGACTCGTTGGGTACCAGGGAGAGACCCAGTACTTC.